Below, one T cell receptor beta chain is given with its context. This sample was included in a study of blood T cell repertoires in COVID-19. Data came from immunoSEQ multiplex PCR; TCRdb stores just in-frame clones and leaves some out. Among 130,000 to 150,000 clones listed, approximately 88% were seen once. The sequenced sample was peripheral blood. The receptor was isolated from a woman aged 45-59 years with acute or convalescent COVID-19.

CDR3 bases: TGCGCCAGCAGCTTGTTGGGGAGGGAGACCCAGTACTTC. This sequence encodes CASSLLGRETQYF. The rearrangement joins TRBV5-1 to TRBJ2-5; TRBD2 might be the D (6 bases). Trimming removed 1 base from V and 5 bases from J, with 9 bases in between. This CDR3 is 13 amino acids long. CDR1 is SGHRS and CDR2 is YFSETQ in the germline V gene. Full variable domain (remainder filled in from reference TRBV5-1 and TRBJ2-5): KAGVTQTPRYLIKTRGQQVTLSCSPISGHRSVSWYQQTPGQGLQFLFEYFSETQRNKGNFPGRFSGRQFSNSRSEMNVSTLELGDSALYLCASSLLGRETQYFGPGTRLLVL.